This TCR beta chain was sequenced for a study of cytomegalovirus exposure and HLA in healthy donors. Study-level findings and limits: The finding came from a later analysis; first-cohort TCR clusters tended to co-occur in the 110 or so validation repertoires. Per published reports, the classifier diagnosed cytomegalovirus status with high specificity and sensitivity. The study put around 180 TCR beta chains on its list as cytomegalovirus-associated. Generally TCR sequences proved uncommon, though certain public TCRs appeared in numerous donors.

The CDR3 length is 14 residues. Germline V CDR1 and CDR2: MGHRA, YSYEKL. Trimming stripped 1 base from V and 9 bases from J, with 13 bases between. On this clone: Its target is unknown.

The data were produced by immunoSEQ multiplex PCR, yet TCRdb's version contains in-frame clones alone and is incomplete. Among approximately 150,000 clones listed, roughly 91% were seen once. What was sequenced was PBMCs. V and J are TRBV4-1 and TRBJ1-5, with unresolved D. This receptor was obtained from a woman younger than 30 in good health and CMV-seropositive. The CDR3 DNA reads TGCGCCAGCAGCCAAGTAGAGGTACTTGGGCCCCAGCATTTT. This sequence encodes CASSQVEVLGPQHF.